This TCR beta chain originates from a study of T cell responses to AZD1222 COVID-19 vaccine. Whole-study findings and limits: At 160-218 and 743-854, vaccine-associated CD4 TCRs were dominant, and they spanned spike. Donors were largely white British and mainly female; clonal diversity was possibly underestimated.

There are 12 residues in the CDR3. Germline CDR1 SNHLY, CDR2 FYNNEI. Trimming removed 1 base from V and 3 bases from J, with 1 base in between. Only in-frame clones appear in the TCRdb table, and some are missing; sequencing was by immunoSEQ multiplex PCR. This table has 75,000 to 100,000 clones, roughly 84% appearing once. In regard to this clone: No antigen is known for it.

The origin of this receptor is an adult in good health. V gene TRBV2 combines with J gene TRBJ1-3; no clear D. The sequencing used peripheral blood, collected on day 0 of AZD1222 vaccination. The CDR3 DNA is TGTGCCAGCAGTGAAGATGGAAACACCATATATTTT. Protein: CASSEDGNTIYF.